Presented here are 18 T cell receptor beta chains from one specimen sequenced in a study of cytomegalovirus exposure and HLA in healthy donors. It was with 60 Vbeta and 13 Jbeta primers that the PCR ran. The assay was immunoSEQ multiplex PCR, and TCRdb's table has in-frame clones only and misses some. The table has some 170,000 clones, approximately 80% seen once. Input material: PBMCs. The origin of the receptors is a woman aged 50 to 60 in good health and CMV-seronegative.

This chain uses TRBV29-1 with TRBJ1-3, with TRBD1 matching 7 bases. Germline-derived CDR1 and CDR2 are SQVTM and ANQGSEA. Trimming cost V 6 bases and J 4 bases; bases outside gene matches: 3. The CDR3 contains 12 residues. CDR3 loop: CSVVDRGNTIYF. The CDR3, as DNA: TGCAGCGTCGTGGACAGGGGAAACACCATATATTTT.

This chain connects TRBV7-2 to TRBJ2-1; D remains unclear. Germline CDR1 SGHTA, CDR2 FQGNSA. The V end was cut by 1 base, the J end by 1 base, with 8 bases between. The CDR3 is made up of 15 amino acids. The CDR3 loop reads CASSLDQRSYNEQFF. The CDR3 coding sequence is TGTGCCAGCAGCTTAGACCAGCGATCCTACAATGAGCAGTTCTTC.

This clone was seen only a few times. The V gene is TRBV18, the J gene TRBJ2-1; no definite D call. V dropped 3 bases and J dropped 8 bases, with 14 bases sitting between them. Germline-derived CDR1 and CDR2 are KGHSH and LQKENI. The CDR3 totals 14 residues. This chain's CDR3 is CASSPSAPQDEQFF. The CDR3 coding sequence is TGTGCCAGCTCACCTTCTGCTCCCCAGGATGAGCAGTTCTTC.

The chain has TRBV28 and TRBJ2-7; D remains ambiguous. CDR3 length: 11 amino acids. The V end lost 6 bases, the J end lost 5 bases, and 8 bases lay between the germline ends. Germline values: CDR1 MDHEN, CDR2 SYDVKM. The CDR3 spells CASRTLDEQYF. CDR3 sequence (DNA): TGTGCCAGCAGGACATTGGACGAGCAGTACTTC.

In its sample, this clone was seen once. This sequence joins TRBV9 and TRBJ2-7, with 9 nucleotides matching TRBD2. The CDR3 is made up of 15 amino acids. V was clipped by 3 bases and J by 4 bases; unmatched bases: 8. Germline loops: CDR1 SGDLS, CDR2 YYNGEE. CDR3 coding DNA: TGTGCCAGCAGCGAGGGTGCTAGCGGGACTTACGAGCAGTACTTC. Translated: CASSEGASGTYEQYF.

The chain is built from TRBV6-1 and TRBJ1-2; the D is unclear. V lost 2 bases and J lost 0, with 10 bases in between. CDR1 and CDR2 from the germline V gene are MNHNS and SASEGT. The CDR3 is 15 residues long. CDR3 amino acids: CASSENELANYGYTF. CDR3 DNA sequence: TGTGCCAGCAGTGAAAACGAGCTAGCTAACTATGGCTACACCTTC.

The V gene is TRBV5-1, the J gene TRBJ1-1, with 7 bases identical to TRBD1. The J segment lost 2 bases and the V segment lost 3 bases, leaving 7 bases of the junction unmatched. The CDR3 spans 15 residues. The germline CDR1 and CDR2 sequences are SGHRS and YFSETQ. As DNA, the CDR3 is TGCGCCAGCAGCTCTGGAGGAGGGGGCAACACTGAAGCTTTCTTT. Amino acids: CASSSGGGGNTEAFF.

The chain has TRBV11-2 and TRBJ2-7; 8 nucleotides agree with TRBD1. Germline V gene lookup returns CDR1 SGHAT and CDR2 FQNNGV. Germline trimming cut 0 bases from V and 5 bases from J; bases unmatched to any gene: 6. The CDR3 loop spans 15 amino acids. The CDR3 is CASSLEDRGFDEQYF. The CDR3 bases are TGTGCCAGCAGCTTAGAAGACAGGGGCTTCGACGAGCAGTACTTC.

The chain carries TRBV27 and TRBJ1-1, with TRBD1 identical over 9 bases. V shed 5 bases, J shed 4 bases, and the junction held 14 bases outside the gene matches. This CDR3 spans 17 amino acids. Per germline, CDR1 MNHEY and CDR2 SMNVEV (reference sequence). The CDR3 loop is CASSLIQGAHGSTEAFF. In nucleotides, the CDR3 is TGTGCCAGCAGTCTGATACAGGGGGCGCATGGGAGCACTGAAGCTTTCTTT.

The rearrangement links TRBV9 to TRBJ1-2; 10 bases are shared with TRBD1. Germline CDR1 SGDLS, CDR2 YYNGEE. The V segment lost 5 bases and the J segment 3 bases; nucleotides outside the gene matches: 10. The CDR3 covers 16 residues. The CDR3 reads CASSAGTGVFDYGYTF. Here the CDR3 DNA reads TGTGCCAGCAGTGCCGGGACAGGGGTTTTCGACTATGGCTACACCTTC.

The rearrangement links TRBV28 to TRBJ1-6; TRBD1 matches 8 bases. After removal of 4 bases from V and 7 bases from J, the junction contained 9 bases not matched to a gene. Germline CDR1 and CDR2: MDHEN and SYDVKM. This CDR3 is built from 16 residues. CDR3 bases: TGTGCCAGCAGTTCCGAGACAGGGGTAGGCAATTCACCCCTCCACTTT. As protein: CASSSETGVGNSPLHF. Full variable domain (outside the CDR3, taken from reference TRBV28 and TRBJ1-6): DVKVTQSSRYLVKRTGEKVFLECVQDMDHENMFWYRQDPGLGLRLIYFSYDVKMKEKGDIPEGYSVSREKKERFSLILESASTNQTSMYLCASSSETGVGNSPLHFGNGTRLTVT.

The chain carries TRBV7-2 and TRBJ2-5, with TRBD1 as a possible D gene (7 bases). The germline V gene encodes CDR1 SGHTA and CDR2 FQGNSA. Trimming took off 2 bases at V and 1 base at J, with 11 bases between the two ends. The CDR3 length is 15 residues. Here the CDR3 reads CASSLQGGPQETQYF. CDR3 nucleotides: TGTGCCAGCAGCTTACAGGGGGGTCCCCAAGAGACCCAGTACTTC.

The gene calls are TRBV5-4 and TRBJ2-4, with D perhaps TRBD2 (6 bases). V gave up 3 bases and J gave up 8 bases, with 15 bases separating them. This CDR3 region has 14 residues. Germline lookup yields CDR1 SGHNT and CDR2 YYREEE (reference sequence). In DNA form, the CDR3 reads TGTGCCAGCAGCTCCATGGGGGGACGGGACATTCAGTACTTC. Protein product: CASSSMGGRDIQYF.

The rearrangement links TRBV7-3 to TRBJ1-1, with D tentatively TRBD1 (5 bases). The CDR3 has 14 amino acids. The ends were cut back, 4 bases at V and 0 bases at J, with 9 bases in the middle. Germline V gene lookup returns CDR1 SGHTA and CDR2 FQGTGA. The CDR3 region is CASSSQGMNTEAFF. The CDR3 nucleotides read TGTGCCAGCAGCTCCCAGGGCATGAACACTGAAGCTTTCTTT.

This sequence joins TRBV27 and TRBJ1-2; tentative D call: TRBD1 (5 bases). This CDR3 is 12 amino acids long. CDR1 and CDR2 from the germline V gene are MNHEY and SMNVEV (reference sequence). V was trimmed by 8 bases and J by 5 bases, leaving 12 bases between them. The DNA of the CDR3 is TGTGCCAGCCGAGACAGTTTATATGGCTACACCTTC. This codes for CASRDSLYGYTF.

The chain couples TRBV14 to TRBJ1-1; D gene uncertain. CDR3 length: 11 amino acids. The V gene's germline CDR1 is SGHDN and CDR2 FVKESK. Trimming took 5 bases from V and 5 from J, leaving 6 bases between them. The CDR3, as DNA: TGTGCCAGCAGCGCCGGGACTGAAGCTTTCTTT. The encoded protein is CASSAGTEAFF. The variable domain in full, with the rest retrieved from reference TRBV14 and TRBJ1-1, is EAGVTQFPSHSVIEKGQTVTLRCDPISGHDNLYWYRRVMGKEIKFLLHFVKESKQDESGMPNNRFLAERTGGTYSTLKVQPAELEDSGVYFCASSAGTEAFFGQGTRLTVV.

The V call is TRBV5-1, the J call TRBJ2-1; D may be TRBD1 (5 bases). The germline V gene encodes CDR1 SGHRS and CDR2 YFSETQ. The CDR3 sequence is 14 residues long. The V end was cut by 4 bases, the J end by 5 bases, with 13 bases between. DNA for the CDR3: TGCGCCAGCAGCCAGGGTACGTGGGACAATGAGCAGTTCTTC. Translated: CASSQGTWDNEQFF.

The chain uses TRBV10-3 and TRBJ2-7, with D possibly TRBD2 on 5 matching bases. The germline V and J ends were trimmed by 3 bases and 0 bases, with 12 bases remaining between them. The germline V gene encodes CDR1 ENHRY and CDR2 SYGVKD. There are 15 residues in the CDR3. The CDR3 nucleotides are TGTGCCATCAGTGACCAGCAGCGGAGCTCCTACGAGCAGTACTTC. It encodes CAISDQQRSSYEQYF.